Below, one TCR beta chain is given with its context. The record originates from a study of CD8+ T cells in alopecia areata. Isolated RNA was reverse transcribed into cDNA used as the sequencing template. Assay used: immunoSEQ multiplex PCR; TCRdb lists only in-frame clones, some missing. This sample carries 150,000 to 200,000 clones, 60% of them seen once, and the ten largest clones take just over 1%. Treatment specified: oral pan-JAK inhibitor, 5-10 mg twice daily. The CDR3 is made up of 14 amino acids. V lost 3 bases to trimming and J lost 3 bases; unmatched junction nucleotides: 5. The germline gives CDR1 SEHNR, CDR2 FQNEAQ (reference sequence).

The receptor comes from a human donor with alopecia areata. The chain is built from TRBV7-9 and TRBJ2-7, with 7 nucleotides matching TRBD2. Sequencing was performed on CD4+ T cells sorted from blood, taken at week 24, from a patient treated with tofacitinib. CDR3 DNA: TGTGCCAGCAGCTTGGGGCAGCGGGGCTACGAGCAGTACTTC. As protein: CASSLGQRGYEQYF.